A selection of T cell receptor beta chains follows, all from one sample in a study of type 1 regulatory T cells. Their antigens remain unidentified. TCRdb ran MiXCR on the reads and lists one entry per CDR3 protein. The sample carries fewer than 80,000 distinct CDR3 sequences, 20% recorded once. The specimen sequenced was cultured type 1 regulatory T (Tr1) cells, either the whole culture or a sorted fraction (not recorded which). The receptors originated from a human donor in good health. The CDR3 runs from the conserved cysteine through the conserved F or W. Each record gives: V gene, D gene, clone size, J gene, CDR3 protein, CDR3 DNA. A D gene is named only where the DNA matches it firmly. Size is omitted from some rows. Given values are once, few, many or a class for expanded clones.

TRBV2	NA	NA	TRBJ1-2	CASSAGDGYTF	TGTGCCAGCAGTGCAGGGGATGGCTACACCTTC
TRBV6-6	NA	NA	TRBJ2-7	CASSYSIDEQYF	TGTGCCAGCAGTTACTCTATAGACGAGCAGTACTTC
TRBV7-2	TRBD1	NA	TRBJ2-7	CASSFDRGAYEQYF	TGTGCCAGCAGCTTCGACAGGGGGGCCTACGAGCAGTACTTC
TRBV12-3/TRBV12-4	TRBD2	many	TRBJ2-1	CASSQSAGVEEQFF	TGTGCCAGCAGCCAGTCAGCGGGAGTTGAAGAGCAGTTCTTC
TRBV5-5	TRBD1	NA	TRBJ2-4	CASSFLGADRVAKNIQYF	TGTGCCAGCAGCTTCCTAGGGGCCGACAGGGTAGCCAAAAACATTCAGTACTTC
TRBV5-1	TRBD2	few	TRBJ2-2	CASSLATSGSGELFF	TGCGCCAGCAGCTTGGCCACTAGCGGGAGCGGGGAGCTGTTTTTT
TRBV7-8	NA	few	TRBJ2-7	CASSLGESYEQYF	TGTGCCAGCAGCTTAGGGGAATCCTACGAGCAGTACTTC
TRBV27	TRBD1	few	TRBJ2-5	CASSSPSYRGETQYF	TGTGCCAGCAGTTCTCCTTCTTACAGGGGGGAGACCCAGTACTTC
TRBV7-8	NA	few	TRBJ2-1	CASSLIRVNEQFF	TGTGCCAGCAGCTTAATCAGGGTCAATGAGCAGTTCTTC
TRBV2	TRBD1	few	TRBJ1-2	CASRPGTGNFGYGYTF	TGTGCCAGCCGTCCCGGGACAGGGAATTTTGGCTATGGCTACACCTTC
TRBV5-1	NA	few	TRBJ2-3	CASSLLQGATDTQYF	TGCGCCAGCAGCTTGTTGCAAGGAGCCACAGATACGCAGTATTTT
TRBV12-3/TRBV12-4	NA	NA	TRBJ1-1	CASTLQGRNTEAFF	TGTGCCAGCACCCTACAAGGTAGGAACACTGAAGCTTTCTTT
TRBV2	TRBD1	NA	TRBJ2-2	CASSGAWVGQGDTGELFF	TGTGCCAGCAGTGGAGCTTGGGTGGGACAGGGAGACACCGGGGAGCTGTTTTTT
TRBV4-1	TRBD2	few	TRBJ2-6	CASSQDTSGSSGANVLTF	TGCGCCAGCAGCCAAGACACTAGCGGTTCCTCTGGGGCCAACGTCCTGACTTTC
TRBV20-1	NA	NA	TRBJ2-7	CSGNRDYEQYF	TGCAGTGGTAACAGAGACTACGAGCAGTACTTC
TRBV6-1	NA	few	TRBJ2-7	CASSVNRVSGYEQYF	TGTGCCAGCAGTGTCAACAGGGTTTCGGGCTACGAGCAGTACTTC
TRBV5-1	TRBD1	few	TRBJ1-6	CASSLGQGASSPLHF	TGCGCCAGCAGCTTGGGACAGGGGGCGAGTTCACCCCTCCACTTT
TRBV12-3/TRBV12-4	NA	few	TRBJ2-3	CASSSLGAGTDTQYF	TGTGCCAGCAGTTCGTTAGGGGCCGGCACAGATACGCAGTATTTT
TRBV25-1	NA	few	TRBJ2-3	CASSEISTDTQYF	TGTGCCAGCAGTGAAATAAGCACAGATACGCAGTATTTT
TRBV7-2	TRBD2	few	TRBJ2-5	CASSLAASGRETQYF	TGTGCCAGCAGCTTAGCGGCTAGCGGGAGGGAGACCCAGTACTTC
TRBV4-2	NA	many	TRBJ2-5	CASSPVGVLQETQYF	TGTGCCAGCAGCCCTGTAGGGGTCCTCCAAGAGACCCAGTACTTC
TRBV7-2	NA	NA	TRBJ1-5	CASSLMSGINNQPQHF	TGTGCCAGCAGCTTAATGTCCGGGATAAACAATCAGCCCCAGCATTTT
TRBV12-3/TRBV12-4	NA	NA	TRBJ1-6	CASSSPGPGNSPLHF	TGTGCCAGCAGTAGCCCGGGCCCGGGTAATTCACCCCTCCACTTT
TRBV5-1	NA	many	TRBJ1-1	CASRLGTVGGTEAFF	TGCGCCAGCAGACTAGGGACCGTTGGTGGCACTGAAGCTTTCTTT
TRBV7-9	TRBD1	NA	TRBJ2-7	CASRRSGQGAYEQYF	TGTGCCAGCAGGAGGTCGGGACAGGGGGCCTACGAGCAGTACTTC
TRBV18	NA	many	TRBJ2-7	CASSPEPAEGQYF	TGTGCCAGCTCACCGGAGCCGGCGGAAGGGCAGTACTTC
TRBV4-2	TRBD1	few	TRBJ1-5	CASSQTGEHQPQHF	TGTGCCAGCAGCCAAACAGGGGAACATCAGCCCCAGCATTTT
TRBV20-1	NA	NA	TRBJ1-6	CSARERTIYNSPLHF	TGCAGTGCTAGGGAAAGAACCATATATAATTCACCCCTCCACTTT